This TCR beta chain was found in a study of cytomegalovirus exposure and HLA in healthy donors. Study results and limitations: The classifier reportedly diagnosed cytomegalovirus status with high sensitivity and specificity.

Comments on this clone: Its specificity is not known.

The PCR was carried out with 60 Vbeta primers and 13 Jbeta primers. The assay was immunoSEQ multiplex PCR, and TCRdb's table has in-frame clones only and misses some. This sample's table has roughly 50,000 clones. The CDR3 spans 13 residues. With 7 bases removed from V and 4 bases from J, the gap between germline ends came to 13 bases. From germline, CDR1 is LGHNT and CDR2 FRNRAP. Donors sampled were nominally healthy, though unrecorded immune exposures were likely. Sample: PBMCs. This chain joins TRBV12-5 and TRBJ1-1, with D maybe TRBD1 (5 bases). This sequence originates from a man aged 35-49 years in good health and CMV-seropositive. DNA of the CDR3: TGTGCTAGTGCCCAACAAGGGGTCACTGAAGCTTTCTTT. Encoded protein: CASAQQGVTEAFF.